This TCR beta chain is from a study of control samples from healthy donors and cancer patients. Data came from immunoSEQ multiplex PCR; TCRdb stores just in-frame clones and leaves some out. The sample contains around 71,000 clones, about nine tenths of which appear only once. CDR3 length: 12 residues. CDR1 and CDR2 from the germline V gene are MDHEN and SYDVKM. V lost 5 bases and J lost 7, with 11 bases in between. The V and J genes are TRBV28 and TRBJ1-2, with D possibly matching TRBD1 (6 bases). The clonotype was recovered from a woman aged 45-60 years with colorectal cancer. The sample taken for sequencing was PBMCs. The CDR3 region has the DNA TGTGCCAGCAGTCGGGGGGCTGTTGGCTACACCTTC. As protein: CASSRGAVGYTF.